A selection of T cell receptor beta chains follows, all from one sample in a study of cytomegalovirus exposure and HLA in healthy donors. Assay: immunoSEQ multiplex PCR; the TCRdb copy retains only in-frame clones and omits some. The sample gives under 200,000 clones, around 80% of which show up once; roughly 0.75% is in the top ten. Sequencing was carried out using PBMCs. Receptors originate from a woman aged 18-29 years in good health and CMV-seronegative. CDR3s include the opening cysteine and the closing phenylalanine or tryptophan. A D gene is named only where the DNA matches it firmly. Part of the rows lack a size; the others show once, few, many or a class for expanded clones.

NA | 15 | TRBJ1-3 | NA | TRBV28 | CASRTPTGSENTIYF | TGTGCCAGCAGAACACCCACCGGGTCGGAAAACACCATATATTTT
NA | 11 | TRBJ1-2 | NA | TRBV20-1 | CSAHSKGGYTF | TGCAGTGCTCATAGCAAAGGAGGCTACACCTTC
NA | 16 | TRBJ1-3 | NA | TRBV9 | CASSAGGGRSGNTIYF | TGTGCCAGCAGCGCGGGAGGGGGGCGCTCTGGAAACACCATATATTTT
NA | 15 | TRBJ2-5 | TRBD2 | TRBV5-1 | CASSLWGGWQETQYF | TGCGCCAGCAGCTTGTGGGGAGGGTGGCAAGAGACCCAGTACTTC
NA | 14 | TRBJ2-5 | NA | TRBV27 | CASSLSTHQETQYF | TGTGCCAGCAGTTTATCGACACACCAAGAGACCCAGTACTTC
NA | 17 | TRBJ2-2 | TRBD2 | TRBV11-2 | CASSLGELAGASGELFF | TGTGCCAGCAGCTTAGGCGAACTAGCGGGAGCAAGCGGGGAGCTGTTTTTT
few | 14 | TRBJ1-1 | TRBD1 | TRBV7-9 | CASSVGQMNTEAFF | TGTGCCAGCAGCGTGGGACAGATGAACACTGAAGCTTTCTTT
NA | 15 | TRBJ2-2 | TRBD1 | TRBV18 | CASSQRQGWTGELFF | TGTGCCAGCTCACAGAGACAGGGATGGACCGGGGAGCTGTTTTTT
NA | 14 | TRBJ2-3 | TRBD2 | TRBV6-5 | CASSLAGPTDTQYF | TGTGCCAGCAGCCTAGCGGGACCCACAGATACGCAGTATTTT
NA | 19 | TRBJ1-5 | NA | TRBV4-1 | CASSQAPGLQGGSNQPQHF | TGCGCCAGCAGCCAAGCGCCCGGATTACAGGGAGGGAGCAATCAGCCCCAGCATTTT
NA | 15 | TRBJ2-7 | NA | TRBV11-3 | CASSLGGAGAYEQYF | TGTGCCAGCAGCTTAGGCGGGGCGGGCGCGTACGAGCAGTACTTC
NA | 16 | TRBJ2-5 | TRBD1 | TRBV28 | CASSSTPGGGSGEQYF | TGTGCCAGCAGTTCGACTCCAGGGGGCGGATCAGGGGAGCAGTACTTC
NA | 12 | TRBJ2-7 | TRBD1 | TRBV10-3 | CAIRAGGNEQYF | TGTGCCATCAGGGCAGGGGGCAACGAGCAGTACTTC
NA | 16 | TRBJ1-2 | NA | TRBV28 | CASSFRGTSFSYGYTF | TGTGCCAGCAGTTTTCGGGGGACCTCCTTTTCCTATGGCTACACCTTC
once | 13 | TRBJ1-1 | NA | TRBV19 | CASSVTANTEAFF | TGTGCCAGTAGTGTGACAGCCAACACTGAAGCTTTCTTT
NA | 12 | TRBJ1-6 | TRBD1 | TRBV6-6 | CALQGANSPLHF | TGTGCCCTACAGGGGGCTAATTCACCCCTCCACTTT
NA | 12 | TRBJ1-1 | TRBD1 | TRBV5-1 | CASSRDSYEAFF | TGCGCCAGCAGCCGGGACAGCTATGAAGCTTTCTTT
NA | 16 | TRBJ2-1 | TRBD2 | TRBV11-2 | CASSPRLAGVDNEQFF | TGTGCCAGCAGCCCTCGACTAGCGGGAGTGGACAATGAGCAGTTCTTC
NA | 14 | TRBJ2-7 | TRBD2 | TRBV2 | CASSRGLAEYEQYF | TGTGCCAGCAGCAGAGGACTAGCGGAGTACGAGCAGTACTTC
NA | 12 | TRBJ2-7 | TRBD1 | TRBV29-1 | CSVLGTAYEQYF | TGCAGCGTCCTAGGGACAGCCTACGAGCAGTACTTC
NA | 17 | TRBJ2-1 | TRBD2 | TRBV29-1 | CSVEGYGTSGAYNEQFF | TGCAGCGTTGAAGGTTATGGGACTAGCGGGGCCTACAATGAGCAGTTCTTC
NA | 15 | TRBJ2-7 | NA | TRBV21-1 | CASSNPGQSSYEQYF | TGTGCCAGCAGCAATCCGGGACAGAGCTCATACGAGCAGTACTTC
few | 15 | TRBJ2-1 | TRBD2 | TRBV7-2 | CASRPPSGIYNEQFF | TGTGCCAGCAGACCCCCTAGCGGAATCTACAATGAGCAGTTCTTC
NA | 15 | TRBJ2-7 | TRBD1 | TRBV6-5 | CASSHSRGMFYEQYF | TGTGCCAGCAGTCACTCCAGGGGGATGTTCTACGAGCAGTACTTC
NA | 17 | TRBJ2-7 | NA | TRBV28 | CASTPEGFRDRSYEQYF | TGTGCCAGCACCCCGGAGGGTTTCCGCGACCGCTCCTACGAGCAGTACTTC
few | 13 | TRBJ1-1 | TRBD1 | TRBV10-3 | CAISDLGTVRAFF | TGTGCCATCAGTGATCTAGGGACAGTGAGGGCTTTCTTT
NA | 13 | TRBJ2-7 | TRBD1 | TRBV11-3 | CASSLVPGGEQYF | TGTGCCAGCAGCTTAGTTCCAGGGGGCGAGCAGTACTTC
NA | 17 | TRBJ1-1 | TRBD1 | TRBV18 | CASSPAPLDRGLPEAFF | TGTGCCAGCTCACCGGCCCCTTTGGACAGGGGCCTTCCTGAAGCTTTCTTT
NA | 16 | TRBJ2-5 | TRBD1 | TRBV28 | CASSVLRGRGGETQYF | TGTGCCAGCAGTGTGCTCAGGGGGCGCGGAGGGGAGACCCAGTACTTC
NA | 16 | TRBJ2-7 | TRBD2 | TRBV7-9 | CASSLYFGRDSYEQYF | TGTGCCAGCAGCTTATATTTCGGGAGGGACTCCTACGAGCAGTACTTC
NA | 14 | TRBJ2-4 | NA | TRBV5-6 | CASSKTVAKNIQYF | TGTGCCAGCAGCAAGACAGTCGCCAAAAACATTCAGTACTTC
NA | 12 | TRBJ2-1 | TRBD2 | TRBV6-5 | CASSPGLGEQFF | TGTGCCAGCAGTCCGGGACTAGGTGAGCAGTTCTTC
NA | 17 | TRBJ1-3 | TRBD1 | TRBV6-1 | CASSEGPGGFSGNTIYF | TGTGCCAGCAGTGAAGGGCCAGGGGGATTCTCTGGAAACACCATATATTTT
NA | 12 | TRBJ2-7 | NA | TRBV28 | CASSFSDYEQYF | TGTGCCAGCAGTTTTAGCGATTACGAGCAGTACTTC
NA | 16 | TRBJ2-5 | NA | TRBV5-4 | CASSLIGQRGPETQYF | TGTGCCAGCAGCTTGATTGGTCAAAGAGGCCCGGAGACCCAGTACTTC
NA | 14 | TRBJ2-1 | TRBD2 | TRBV7-8 | CASSLGGRRDEQFF | TGTGCCAGCAGCTTGGGCGGGAGGCGCGATGAGCAGTTCTTC
once | 13 | TRBJ2-1 | NA | TRBV7-7 | CASSPTGQYEQFF | TGTGCTAGCAGCCCCACCGGACAGTATGAGCAGTTCTTC
NA | 13 | TRBJ2-3 | NA | TRBV18 | CASSATSTDTQYF | TGTGCCAGCTCAGCTACTAGCACAGATACGCAGTATTTT
NA | 14 | TRBJ1-2 | TRBD1 | TRBV19 | CASKPPDRGGGYTF | TGTGCCAGTAAACCCCCGGACAGGGGAGGTGGCTACACCTTC
NA | 13 | TRBJ1-1 | TRBD1 | TRBV19 | CASRGTGGTEAFF | TGTGCCAGTAGGGGGACAGGGGGCACTGAAGCTTTCTTT
NA | 14 | TRBJ1-2 | TRBD1 | TRBV5-4 | CASSTGTELYGYTF | TGTGCCAGCAGCACCGGGACAGAACTCTATGGCTACACCTTC
NA | 15 | TRBJ2-5 | TRBD2 | TRBV6-1 | CASSTSGGQQETQYF | TGTGCCAGCAGTACTAGCGGGGGCCAACAAGAGACCCAGTACTTC
NA | 16 | TRBJ2-1 | NA | TRBV9 | CASSRQLGTDGSEQFF | TGTGCCAGCAGCCGCCAATTAGGGACTGACGGGAGCGAGCAGTTCTTC
NA | 17 | TRBJ2-1 | TRBD1 | TRBV15 | CATSRGQGAVQSHEQFF | TGTGCCACCAGCAGAGGACAGGGGGCGGTCCAATCGCATGAGCAGTTCTTC